This TCR beta chain was sequenced in a study of sequential checkpoint blockade in melanoma. Study background: Randomization was 1:1 between first-line nivolumab→ipilimumab and ipilimumab→nivolumab. Each arm's sequence ended with maintenance nivolumab.

This clone was detected once. Clones were sequenced by immunoSEQ multiplex PCR, and TCRdb holds only the in-frame ones, with some missing. The sample lists about 20,000 clones, roughly 82% seen once, with around 50% in the top ten. Treatment indicated: randomized to nivolumab then ipilimumab (arm A) or the reverse (arm B). DNA-damaging chemotherapy had not been given to any patient beforehand. Live CD3+CD8+ CD19− CD56− cells were sorted from PBMCs. Germline CDR1 and CDR2: SGHTS and YDEGEE. The length of the CDR3 is 16 residues. Unmatched junction bases numbered 5, after V lost 2 bases and J lost 2 bases.

The chain joins TRBV5-8 to TRBJ2-2; 8 bases line up with TRBD1. This TCR came from a human donor with melanoma. The sample was CD8+ T cells sorted from blood (inferred from file names), taken from a patient given nivolumab and ipilimumab in sequence. Here the CDR3 reads CASSLPGQDNTGELFF. In nucleotides, the CDR3 is TGTGCCAGCAGCTTACCGGGACAGGATAACACCGGGGAGCTGTTTTTT.